Here is one T cell receptor (beta chain) with its context. This receptor's antigen is unknown. Per-nucleotide qualities are absent, and no much larger clonotype sits a single base away. The immunoSEQ Assay, a bias-controlled multiplex PCR, was used to amplify TCRbeta CDR3 regions from genomic DNA. As for the authors' bioinformatics: The number of nucleated cells in each sample was estimated from the amplification of reference gene primers within the assay. To quantify the absolute abundance of each unique TCRbeta CDR3 rearrangement, sequence reads were collapsed and filtered. For each sample, productive Simpson clonality was calculated as the square root of Simpson's diversity index over productive rearrangements. TCRdb obtained this table from immuneACCESS and retained in-frame rearrangements with V and J assigned. These tables miss some clones; where compared with another copy, unresolved V genes account for less than half of the shortfall, and the remainder is unexplained. The DNA gave D and trimming, while V, J and clone size come from that table. This sample is represented by 130,000 to 150,000 clones; about 84% of them were singletons. Of the sample, 5.5% to 8% falls within the top ten clones.

This sample is part of a study of blood T cell repertoires in COVID-19 (TCRdb year 2020). Notes on the research overall: Samples from collaborators originated in the United States, Italy and Spain and spanned both the acute and convalescent phases of COVID-19. The prospective study material was composed of cDNA or gDNA derived from T cells, B-cell-depleted T cells, or PBMCs. Subjects who had been exposed to COVID-19, were actively infected with it, or had recovered from it provided the deeply sampled blood TCRbeta repertoires that made up the dataset. A freely available public database, intended as a resource for researchers studying the immune response to SARS-CoV-2, is where the repertoires were released. Samples were obtained from the ongoing ImmuneRACE study (first 160 participants) and from 1,254 subjects provided by 6 global collaborators. A de-identified subject ID, COVID-19 status, age in years and sex were almost always included in the sample metadata. HLA class I and class II types, where available, came from metadata supplied by the sample provider rather than from assay-based typing. Here is what the overall study found, with its caveats: The amount of clinical and demographic metadata varied by source and participant and was provided uncurated.

The CDR3 has 14 amino acids, counting the end cysteine and phenylalanine. Only CDR3 DNA remains: 42 bases, in frame from the first base. V was cut back by 3 bases and J by 6 bases, leaving a gap of 15 bases between them. CDR1 and CDR2 are read off the germline V gene as SGDLS and YYNGEE. Whole blood was collected in K2EDTA tubes by collaborating institutions according to the institutions' own protocols. For TCRbeta analysis, collaborators shipped samples in one of three forms: frozen whole blood, isolated PBMCs, or DNA extracted from either of those sample types. This TCR was sampled from a human donor in a cohort sampled during active COVID-19. Rearrangement joined TRBV9 to TRBJ1-2; the D gene is perhaps TRBD1, from 6 matching bases. Sequencing was carried out using peripheral blood. The DNA sequence is TGTGCCAGCAGCGCAGGCAGGGGAATGGATGGCTACACCTTC. It specifies CASSAGRGMDGYTF.